This T cell receptor (beta chain) emerged from a study of cytomegalovirus exposure and HLA in healthy donors (dated by TCRdb to about 2017). Concerning the study at large: According to an earlier analysis of around 600 of the donors, 150 million to 200 million T cells yielded 117 million unique TCR beta sequences and 276 Gb of sequence data. About 310 gigabases of sequencing data and 80 million or so unique TCR sequences were included in an early release covering about 700 HLA-typed donors. Of the roughly 410 genotyped donors, more than 75% were placed in the genetic ancestry cluster associated with self-reported Caucasian donors. The study was designed to test whether signatures of past pathogen exposure could be identified by cataloging public T cell receptors. Using immunosequencing, the study profiled T cell repertoires from roughly 650 subjects and related those repertoires to cytomegalovirus serostatus. A separate validation cohort of 100 to 150 different subjects was used in addition to the 666-subject first cohort. The study combined high-throughput TCR immunosequencing, statistical association of individual TCRs with disease status, and machine learning to predict cytomegalovirus infection status. A later analysis re-examined previously published TCR beta repertoires from around 670 donors and added high-resolution HLA genotyping to investigate patterns of TCR occurrence. In the later analysis, no new phenotypic data were used to find candidate immune exposures; instead, reliance was placed on TCR beta sequences and their occurrence across donors. In an earlier analysis of roughly 540 of the donors, high-throughput TCR beta sequencing was used to judge whether each TCR beta V gene segment behaved as functional or pseudogenic. Donor age, sex, ethnicity and CMV serostatus were compiled together with the repertoire data. Genome-wide SNP genotypes for about three fifths of the roughly 670 donors were used in a later genetic analysis, which treated that subset as a discovery cohort. All discovery cohort repertoires had been generated on a single sequencing platform. Class I and class II HLA loci were covered by the typing at four-digit resolution. The number of donors typed differed by locus, with 629-630 for A, B, C, DRB1 and DQB1, roughly 520 for DQA1, 600 to 610 for DPA1, and some 440 for DPB1. About five DR-DQ haplotypes were treated as single units for association and clustering because of strong linkage in the cohort. On average, around 240,000 unique TCR beta nucleotide sequences were sequenced per donor among 350 to 400 genotyped donors of the cohort, with about 19% of those sequences being non-productive. Points the paper makes about the study in general: In a later analysis, the rate of TCR association differed among HLA loci, with DRB1 alleles having the most associated TCRs and HLA-C alleles having the fewest. Because counts were too low, roughly 16 rarely observed V segments, including chromosome 9 orphons, were excluded from the earlier analysis of several hundred of the donors. When HLA alleles, especially DR and DQ, strongly co-occurred, attributing TCR associations to individual alleles was difficult. A further reported finding was that TCR beta sequences accurately predicted the HLA-A and HLA-B alleles for most subjects in the first cohort. HLA typing was unavailable for some donors at each locus, so association tests used only the typed subset. Compared with the approximately 670-donor mean, donors in an Asian-associated ancestry cluster had fewer N-insertions in productive TCRs, according to a later genetic analysis. Correlated functional status among segregating V segments might reflect linkage disequilibrium, but an unknown experimental factor could not be ruled out. In a later analysis, most CMV-associated TCR beta chains were found to appear HLA-restricted, with HLA associations seemingly driven largely by CMV exposure. While some public TCRs were present in many individuals, most TCR sequences turned up only very rarely across donors. The classifier was reported to diagnose cytomegalovirus status with high specificity and sensitivity in both the original cohort and the validation cohort. Broadly in line with IMGT annotations, most TCR beta V segments showed up in productive rearrangements about 90% or about 30% of the time in an earlier analysis of roughly 590 of the donors. Only TCR beta chains were sequenced in this cohort, and the absence of alpha or paired-chain data limited detectable features. At a false discovery rate of 0.05, a later analysis linked around 15,000 TCR beta sequences to specific HLA alleles. It was suggested by the authors that the approach could potentially be generalized to other disease states and immunological phenotypes. An association between a missense DCLRE1C variant and V-gene and J-gene trimming of TCR beta chains was found in a later genetic analysis and replicated in an independent cohort. In a later analysis, HLA-associated TCR beta chains were found to be more clonally expanded and to have lower generation probabilities than equally common non-associated chains. Sequencing depth was assumed to be roughly uniform across donors in the presence/absence analyses, though that assumption may not hold. A cluster of highly shared sequence variants was judged likely to be a technical artifact of the sequencing pipeline. A total of 164 TCR beta chains were listed by the study as associated with cytomegalovirus. A few of the identified cytomegalovirus-associated TCR beta chains were confirmed in vitro to be specific for cytomegalovirus antigens. In a later analysis, several top co-occurrence clusters were reported to appear linked to parvovirus B19, influenza, CMV and Epstein-Barr virus. CMV serostatus was the only immune exposure information available for the cohort.

The cohort comprised around 700 healthy bone marrow donors. At the time of sampling, all cohort members were nominally healthy, though unrecorded immune exposures were likely present. The donor was CMV seronegative and was included in the group of approximately 350 seronegative cohort members. Every donor gave a peripheral blood sample, and the peripheral blood mononuclear cells from that sample were used for TCR beta sequencing. Genomic DNA was extracted from the blood cell samples with the Qiagen DNeasy Blood Extraction Kit. The table lists this clone with a few counts. Its antigen is still unknown. Qualities for individual bases were not recorded, and no much larger clone is one base off. Libraries came from the immunoSEQ multiplex PCR assay. A mixture of 60 forward primers for TCR Vbeta segments and 13 reverse primers for TCR Jbeta segments was used in the multiplex PCR. The CDR3 region of rearranged TCR beta genes was amplified from genomic DNA by a multiplex PCR assay. The Illumina HiSeq System was used to sequence the amplified TCR beta libraries as 87-base-pair reads. The original methods were these. A later analysis counted tens of millions of unique TCR beta chains across the roughly 700 repertoires, and 10 million to 12 million of these chains were shared by at least two donors. Raw reads were error-corrected and collapsed into unique sequences with a nearest-neighbor algorithm that merged closely related sequences to remove PCR and sequencing errors. V, D and J gene segments were assigned by aligning CDR3 sequences to IMGT reference sequences. Each retained sequence needed at least a six-nucleotide match to both a V gene segment and a J gene segment. A rearrangement was called productive if the CDR3 had no stop codons and remained in frame with V and J, and every other rearrangement was called non-productive. CDR3 was defined according to IMGT convention as the region running from the second conserved V-encoded cysteine to the conserved J-encoded phenylalanine. The earlier analysis of 550 to 650 of the donors excluded any sequence lacking an unambiguous match to a single V gene segment. An earlier analysis of over 450 of the donors classified V segments as functional when productive rearrangements were above 56.7% and as segregating when the standard deviation between donors was above 5%. A statistical classification framework was built to diagnose cytomegalovirus status from the catalog of TCR beta chain sequences. In a later analysis, TCR nucleotide sequences were compared against IMGT/GENE-DB human TR gene sequences so that V and J genes could be assigned. In a later analysis, CDR3 sequences and most-parsimonious VDJ recombination scenarios were assigned using the TCRdist pipeline. In a later analysis, each TCR beta chain was defined by its CDR3 amino acid sequence together with its V-gene family, and reads without a unique V-gene family were excluded. To address suspected cross-contamination and a sequencing artifact, a later analysis removed around 600 highly shared, low-generation-probability nucleotide sequences. A later analysis calculated a clonal expansion index for each public chain from normalized within-repertoire ranks of inferred template counts. Generation probabilities in a later analysis came from a VDJ recombination model fitted to out-of-frame rearrangements, and those results were checked against IGoR. Hypergeometric tests were used in a later analysis to score TCR-TCR, TCR-HLA and TCR-CMV co-occurrence, with a repertoire-size bias correction applied to the TCR pairs. A later analysis estimated false discovery rates by permuting HLA or CMV assignments 20 times. In a later analysis, co-occurring TCRs were grouped with DBSCAN, and TCRdist sequence similarity was added when clustering was performed within HLA-allele-positive subsets. Repertoires with fewer than 30,000 or more than 120,000 public chains, plus five repertoires with anomalous nucleotide sharing, were excluded from co-occurrence clustering. In TCRdb, the immuneACCESS table is reduced to in-frame sequences with V and J assigned. These tables do not hold every clone; where another copy was compared, an unresolved V gene accounts for under half, and the others remain unexplained. The V and J calls and clone size come from that table; D and trimming were worked out from the DNA. For this sample there are 150,000 to 200,000 clones; approximately 80% appear just once. The ten largest account for approximately 1.8% of the sample.

Sequencing used PBMCs. The source of this sequence is a woman aged 25 to 39 in good health and CMV-seronegative.

The base sequence is TGCGCCAGCAGCCAAGTCGGGTCTAGCACAGATACGCAGTATTTT. Its protein product is CASSQVGSSTDTQYF. Recombination joined TRBV4-1 with TRBJ2-3; the D gene lacks a confident call. Sequences MGHRA (CDR1) and YSYEKL (CDR2) are obtained from the germline V gene. V is shortened by 1 base, J by 0 bases, and the region joining them spans 8 bases. The CDR3 holds 15 amino acids from the cysteine to the phenylalanine. The entry retains the CDR3 DNA only, 45 bases that are in frame from base 1.